This TCR beta chain is from a study of cytotoxic CD8 clonotypes in ibrutinib-treated CLL (dated by TCRdb to 2020 to 2023). Regarding the complete study: The cohort included about 15 treatment-naive and 11 to 12 relapsed/refractory patients; about 17 were IGHV unmutated. Responses were partial in 24 patients and complete in 2; after median approximately 69 months follow-up, around 15 stayed in remission and 12 progressed. Response samples were taken after a median of around 13 months on treatment, ranging from about 6 to 40 months. An average of roughly 270,000 productive templates and approximately 90,000 productive rearrangements was obtained per sample. Of the 86 people in the trial, around 25 had longitudinal samples available. Cryopreserved peripheral blood mononuclear cells were obtained before treatment, at response, and at either sustained remission or disease progression. Every sample from remission and from progressive disease was obtained while the patients were still on ibrutinib.

Each clonotype received, on average, 10x coverage in deep resolution sequencing performed on a MiSeq, where the target depth lay between 1 in 1 million and 1 in 200,000 T cells. The immunoSEQ hsTCRB Kit was used to generate TCR beta libraries. In the paper's pipeline: ImmunoSEQ Data Assistant and ImmunoSEQ Analyzer were used for data analysis, and V, D and J genes were assigned according to IMGT definitions. Clonality, which ranges from 0 to 1, was calculated by subtracting the normalized Shannon entropy of productive rearrangement frequencies from one. Only overrepresented clonotypes making up at least 0.05% of the repertoire of each patient were included in the public clonotype analysis. About a dozen age-matched healthy donor repertoires from immuneACCESS served as clonality controls. This is the immuneACCESS table as TCRdb keeps it, with only in-frame sequences that have V and J called. A part of the clones is gone; compared with another copy, unresolved V genes explain less than half, and the rest is unexplained. The DNA was the basis for D and trimming; V, J and clone size are from that table. For this sample there are just under 70,000 clones; around two thirds appear just once. Of the sample, around 5.8% is held by the ten largest clones.

What the work shows at the level of the full study, not this receptor alone: Public clonotypes were rare and either shrank or stayed stable during treatment, and the rise in clonality at ibrutinib response reflected expansion of private clonotypes. At ibrutinib response clonality went up, during sustained remission it held steady, and at progression it dropped back toward baseline. Sampling times were not matched between sustained-remission and progressing patients, and lymph node repertoires were not studied. At baseline, clonality was higher than in age-matched healthy donors and showed a strong correlation with circulating CD8+ T-cell counts.

What this sample's time point label stands for: about a year on ibrutinib. For TCR beta library preparation, 2 to 2.5 micrograms of genomic DNA were isolated from cryopreserved PBMCs. High-throughput TCR beta sequencing was performed on longitudinal blood samples from CLL patients receiving ibrutinib monotherapy. The patients took part in an open-label, single-center phase 2 trial of ibrutinib monotherapy. Comments on this clone: The target of this receptor is not known. It has no much larger one-base neighbor in the sample; base qualities were not kept.

The sequences come from PBMCs, collected after 12 months of ibrutinib treatment. This clonotype was sampled from a human donor with chronic lymphocytic leukemia.

The CDR3 reads CASSSRVGGSNQPQHF. The DNA sequence reads TGTGCCAGCAGTTCCAGGGTAGGGGGTAGCAATCAGCCCCAGCATTTT. The chain was built from TRBV28 and TRBJ1-5; the D gene is perhaps TRBD1, from 6 matching bases. From a lookup of the germline V gene, CDR1 and CDR2 are MDHEN and SYDVKM. V lost 4 bases and J lost 0 bases; the stretch between them is 13 bases long. The CDR3 spans 16 residues, from the cysteine through the phenylalanine. Left in the record is the CDR3 DNA by itself, 48 bases read in frame from the first base.